One and the same sample provided the 30 T cell receptor beta chains below, sequenced in a study of blood T cell repertoires in COVID-19. This table comes from immunoSEQ multiplex PCR, and its TCRdb copy is limited to in-frame clones, with some not included. The sample has approximately 350,000 clones, 88% seen once; the top ten hold roughly 6.6%. The material sequenced was peripheral blood. The receptors here all came from a woman between 65 and 79 years old with COVID-19, enrolled during active disease.

This clone was detected only a few times. The chain joins TRBV18 to TRBJ1-1, with TRBD1 identical over 10 bases. The germline V gene encodes CDR1 KGHSH and CDR2 LQKENI. J lost 4 bases, V lost 0 bases, and 8 bases had no gene match. This CDR3 has 17 residues. The CDR3 DNA is TGTGCCAGCTCACCACCGACAGGGGGCCCAAGGGCCACTGAAGCTTTCTTT. It is translated as CASSPPTGGPRATEAFF.

The rearrangement joins TRBV29-1 to TRBJ2-1; tentatively, D is TRBD1 (5 bases). Germline V gene lookup returns CDR1 SQVTM and CDR2 ANQGSEA. The CDR3 spans 14 residues. V lost 1 base and J lost 8, with 15 bases in between. The CDR3 region is CSVEGDQTVDEQFF. CDR3 bases: TGCAGCGTTGAAGGGGATCAGACAGTGGATGAGCAGTTCTTC.

The chain uses TRBV7-3 and TRBJ2-2; the D gene is possibly TRBD2 (5 bases). V was clipped by 2 bases and J by 9 bases, with 7 bases between them. This CDR3 has 12 amino acids. Germline V CDR1 and CDR2: SGHTA, FQGTGA. Written as DNA, the CDR3 is TGTGCCAGCAGCTTACCGGGGAGGGAGCTGTTTTTT. Translating gives CASSLPGRELFF.

The CDR3 DNA follows: TGCGCCAGCAGAGCGAGCCTGAACACTGAAGCTTTCTTT. It codes for CASRASLNTEAFF. This chain uses TRBV10-1 with TRBJ1-1; D call uncertain. Trimming pared 6 bases from V and 0 bases from J, leaving 8 bases between. This CDR3 has 13 residues. Germline V gene data show CDR1 as WNHNN and CDR2 as SYGVQD (reference sequence).

The chain joins TRBV24-1 to TRBJ2-1; TRBD1 agrees at 8 bases. Germline V gene data show CDR1 as KGHDR and CDR2 as SFDVKD. Germline trimming cut 3 bases from V and 0 bases from J; bases unmatched to any gene: 3. CDR3 length equals 16 residues. CDR3 DNA: TGTGCCACCAGTGATACAGGACAGGGCTCCTACAATGAGCAGTTCTTC. It is translated as CATSDTGQGSYNEQFF.

V is TRBV7-8 and J is TRBJ2-7, with 8 positions matching TRBD1. Germline trimming cut 0 bases from V and 6 bases from J; bases unmatched to any gene: 10. The CDR3 covers 16 residues. Germline assignment: CDR1 SGHVS and CDR2 FQNEAQ. The CDR3 sequence: CASSLAAGQDKSEQYF. The CDR3 bases are TGTGCCAGCAGCTTAGCCGCGGGACAGGATAAGAGCGAGCAGTACTTC. Looking up the rest from reference TRBV7-8 and TRBJ2-7 gives the full variable domain: GAGVSQSPRYKVAKRGQDVALRCDPISGHVSLFWYQQALGQGPEFLTYFQNEAQLDKSGLPSDRFFAERPEGSVSTLKIQRTQQEDSAVYLCASSLAAGQDKSEQYFGPGTRLTVT.

Note on this clone: At one end, the junction sequence differs from germline, possibly due to a read error. V usage is TRBV13 and J usage is TRBJ1-5; TRBD1 might be the D (6 bases). This CDR3 comprises 13 residues. CDR1 is PRHDT and CDR2 is FYEKMQ in the germline V gene (reference sequence). This CDR3 reads CASSLGGRQPQHF. The CDR3 DNA follows: TGTGCCAGCAGCCTAGGGGGGAGACAGCCCCAGCATTTT.

This chain uses TRBV4-3 with TRBJ2-3; 7 bases are a match to TRBD1. J lost 2 bases, V lost 4 bases, and 6 bases had no gene match. The CDR3 sequence is 15 residues long. The germline gives CDR1 LGHNA, CDR2 YSLEER. The CDR3 loop reads CASSPQGVITDTQYF. The CDR3 DNA reads TGCGCCAGCAGCCCGCAGGGGGTTATCACAGATACGCAGTATTTT.

The CDR3 bases are TGTGCCAGCAGTCCCGAGGCTCGCTATGGCTACACCTTC. Amino acid sequence: CASSPEARYGYTF. This sequence joins TRBV6-5 and TRBJ1-2; D gene unclear. Germline CDR1 reads MNHEY; CDR2 reads SVGAGI. Trimming took off 5 bases at V and 4 bases at J, with 11 bases between the two ends. This CDR3 comprises 13 residues.

V gene TRBV30 combines with J gene TRBJ1-5, with D tentatively TRBD1 (5 bases). This CDR3 has 13 amino acids. Deletions cut 0 bases from V and 6 bases from J, with 9 bases between. Per germline, CDR1 GTSNPN and CDR2 SVGIG (reference sequence). CDR3 sequence: CAWSVTDGQPQHF. In DNA form, the CDR3 reads TGTGCCTGGAGTGTGACAGACGGTCAGCCCCAGCATTTT.

The chain carries TRBV6-6 and TRBJ1-5; no clear D gene. This CDR3 spans 12 amino acids. Trimming cost V 5 bases and J 5 bases, with 7 bases left between them. Per the germline V gene, CDR1 is MNHNY and CDR2 is SVGAGI (reference sequence). DNA for the CDR3: TGTGCCAGCAGTGAGGAAGATCAGCCCCAGCATTTT. Its protein is CASSEEDQPQHF.

This CDR3 reads CASRTGGVTDTQYF. CDR3 sequence (DNA): TGCGCCAGCCGAACCGGAGGGGTCACAGATACGCAGTATTTT. The chain uses TRBV5-1 and TRBJ2-3, with D perhaps matching TRBD2 (6 bases). Germline CDR1 reads SGHRS; CDR2 reads YFSETQ. V lost 7 bases and J lost 2, with 14 bases in between. The CDR3 has 14 amino acids.

The V call is TRBV3-1 (or the pseudogene TRBV3-2), the J call TRBJ2-3; D might be TRBD1 (6 bases). CDR3 size: 13 residues. V shed 0 bases and J shed 9 bases, with 10 bases lying between them. The germline gives CDR1 LGHDT, CDR2 YNNKEL (reference sequence). The CDR3, as DNA: TGTGCCAGCAGCCAAGATGGGGGCGACACGCAGTATTTT. Translation gives CASSQDGGDTQYF.

The J gene is TRBJ1-1, the V gene TRBV30; D may be TRBD1 (6 bases). The CDR3 totals 13 residues. V dropped 4 bases and J dropped 7 bases, with 16 bases sitting between them. Germline CDR1 is GTSNPN and CDR2 is SVGIG (reference sequence). The DNA of the CDR3 is TGTGCCTGGAAGGGTAGGGACATCGTTGAAGCTTTCTTT. Residues: CAWKGRDIVEAFF.

The chain carries TRBV27 and TRBJ1-5, with a tentative D call TRBD1 (5 bases). V lost 8 bases and J lost 6, with 14 bases in between. The germline V gene has CDR1 MNHEY and CDR2 SMNVEV (reference sequence). This CDR3 comprises 13 residues. Written as DNA, the CDR3 is TGTGCCAGCGGGGGGGTATCGGGTCAGCCCCAGCATTTT. Protein sequence: CASGGVSGQPQHF.

This chain uses TRBV28 with TRBJ2-7; D possibly corresponds to TRBD1 (5 bases). CDR1 and CDR2 (germline): MDHEN, SYDVKM. The CDR3 covers 17 residues. The V end was cut by 0 bases, the J end by 4 bases, with 19 bases between. The CDR3 loop is CASSLWMGQARLYEQYF. CDR3 sequence (DNA): TGTGCCAGCAGTTTATGGATGGGGCAGGCCCGCCTATACGAGCAGTACTTC.

This clone was seen just once. CDR3 amino acids: CASSSGGLPQNGYTF. The CDR3 DNA reads as TGTGCCAGCAGTTCGGGTGGCCTCCCGCAAAATGGCTACACCTTC. V usage is TRBV27 and J usage is TRBJ1-2; no definite D call. Germline V gives CDR1 MNHEY, CDR2 SMNVEV (reference sequence). Deletions cut 4 bases from V and 6 bases from J, with 18 bases between. This CDR3 is built from 15 residues.

The J gene is TRBJ1-1, the V gene TRBV5-1, with TRBD1 matching 7 bases. The CDR3 contains 15 residues. CDR1 is SGHRS, CDR2 YFSETQ, per germline. Trimming removed 4 bases from V and 3 bases from J; junction bases left unmatched: 9. The CDR3 reads CASSLGGAGDTEAFF. In nucleotides, the CDR3 is TGCGCCAGCAGCCTAGGGGGCGCCGGGGACACTGAAGCTTTCTTT. The variable domain in full, completed from reference TRBV5-1 and TRBJ1-1, reads KAGVTQTPRYLIKTRGQQVTLSCSPISGHRSVSWYQQTPGQGLQFLFEYFSETQRNKGNFPGRFSGRQFSNSRSEMNVSTLELGDSALYLCASSLGGAGDTEAFFGQGTRLTVV.

This clone was recorded once. The chain couples TRBV2 to TRBJ1-4, with D uncertain. CDR3 length: 14 residues. V shed 7 bases and J shed 4 bases, with 13 bases lying between them. Germline CDR1 SNHLY, CDR2 FYNNEI. As DNA, the CDR3 is TGTGCCAGCACCCCGGGTCCTAATAATGAAAAACTGTTTTTT. It is translated as CASTPGPNNEKLFF.

This chain uses TRBV7-6 with TRBJ1-2; D not resolved. The V end lost 3 bases, the J end lost 4 bases, and 15 bases lay between the germline ends. Germline V gives CDR1 SGHVS, CDR2 FNYEAQ. The CDR3 length is 15 residues. CDR3 sequence (DNA): TGTGCCAGCAGCTTGGAGGCCTCGGCTGGCTATGGCTACACCTTC. Its protein is CASSLEASAGYGYTF.

The chain combines TRBV11-2 with TRBJ2-2; 11 bases align to TRBD1. The CDR3 spans 18 residues. V shed 4 bases and J 5 bases; nucleotides not matched to a gene: 12. Per the germline V gene, CDR1 is SGHAT and CDR2 is FQNNGV. The CDR3 reads CASSSIATGTGGTGELFF. As DNA, the CDR3 is TGTGCCAGCAGCTCCATAGCAACCGGGACAGGGGGAACCGGGGAGCTGTTTTTT.

This chain joins TRBV28 and TRBJ1-2; 12 bases line up with TRBD1. This CDR3 spans 17 amino acids. Trimming at V came to 10 bases and at J to 1 base, leaving 13 bases not matched to a gene. Germline-derived CDR1 and CDR2 are MDHEN and SYDVKM. CDR3 sequence reads: CAIVPTGTGGYNYGYTF. CDR3 DNA: TGTGCCATCGTACCGACCGGGACAGGGGGCTATAACTATGGCTACACCTTC.

This chain joins TRBV11-2 and TRBJ1-2; 8 positions agree with TRBD1. The CDR3 spans 15 residues. Germline CDR1 and CDR2: SGHAT and FQNNGV. J lost 3 bases, V lost 6 bases, and 9 bases had no gene match. The CDR3 here is CASRSPQTGDYGYTF. The CDR3 nucleotides read TGTGCCAGCAGGTCCCCGCAGACAGGGGACTATGGCTACACCTTC.

This chain links TRBV28 with TRBJ1-1, with D possibly TRBD1 on 5 matching bases. The CDR3 consists of 11 residues. Germline V gene data show CDR1 as MDHEN and CDR2 as SYDVKM. The ends were cut back, 10 bases at V and 6 bases at J, with 12 bases in the middle. Here the CDR3 DNA reads TGTGCCACGAGGGGAGGTCCTGAAGCTTTCTTT. Translated: CATRGGPEAFF.

The V gene is TRBV2, the J gene TRBJ1-4; weak D call: TRBD1 (5 bases). The CDR3 loop spans 15 amino acids. Germline V gene sequence: CDR1 SNHLY, CDR2 FYNNEI. Trimming took off 4 bases at V and 0 bases at J, with 9 bases between the two ends. The CDR3 here is CASSAKTATNEKLFF. The DNA for the CDR3 is TGTGCCAGCAGTGCAAAGACAGCAACTAATGAAAAACTGTTTTTT.

V is TRBV10-3 and J is TRBJ1-6; 9 positions match TRBD1. The CDR3 is 15 amino acids. Trimming removed 10 bases from V and 8 bases from J; junction bases left unmatched: 12. CDR1 and CDR2 (germline): ENHRY, SYGVKD. The CDR3 reads CATRDRALGDSPLHF. CDR3 DNA: TGTGCCACCCGGGACAGGGCTTTAGGGGATTCACCCCTCCACTTT.

The chain couples TRBV7-8 to TRBJ1-3; the match to TRBD1 covers 7 bases. Germline V gene data show CDR1 as SGHVS and CDR2 as FQNEAQ. The J segment lost 2 bases and the V segment lost 5 bases, leaving 6 bases of the junction unmatched. The CDR3 runs to 15 residues. The CDR3 spells CASSPRDSAGNTIYF. DNA of the CDR3: TGTGCCAGCAGCCCCCGGGACAGTGCTGGAAACACCATATATTTT.

The chain combines TRBV20-1 with TRBJ1-4; tentatively, D is TRBD1 (6 bases). The CDR3 length is 11 residues. Germline values: CDR1 DFQATT, CDR2 SNEGSKA (reference sequence). V lost 4 bases and J lost 10, with 10 bases in between. The CDR3 DNA reads as TGCAGTGCTAACAGGGCTGGAAAACTGTTTTTT. The encoded protein is CSANRAGKLFF.

V and J are TRBV5-1 and TRBJ2-7, with 12 bases aligning to TRBD2. The CDR3 is made up of 15 amino acids. CDR1 SGHRS and CDR2 YFSETQ come from the germline V gene. The V gene end was trimmed by 3 bases and the J gene end by 2 bases; junction bases not matched to a gene: 3. This CDR3 is CASSSGLAGTYEQYF. CDR3 DNA sequence: TGCGCCAGCAGCTCAGGACTAGCGGGGACCTACGAGCAGTACTTC. Using reference TRBV5-1 and TRBJ2-7 for the parts outside the CDR3, the full variable domain is KAGVTQTPRYLIKTRGQQVTLSCSPISGHRSVSWYQQTPGQGLQFLFEYFSETQRNKGNFPGRFSGRQFSNSRSEMNVSTLELGDSALYLCASSSGLAGTYEQYFGPGTRLTVT.

V and J are TRBV27 and TRBJ1-1; 9 bases align to TRBD1. Per the germline V gene, CDR1 is MNHEY and CDR2 is SMNVEV (reference sequence). Unmatched junction bases numbered 8, after V lost 5 bases and J lost 4 bases. CDR3 length: 15 amino acids. The CDR3 is CASSLPGQGPTEAFF. As DNA, the CDR3 is TGTGCCAGCAGTCTTCCGGGACAGGGTCCCACTGAAGCTTTCTTT.